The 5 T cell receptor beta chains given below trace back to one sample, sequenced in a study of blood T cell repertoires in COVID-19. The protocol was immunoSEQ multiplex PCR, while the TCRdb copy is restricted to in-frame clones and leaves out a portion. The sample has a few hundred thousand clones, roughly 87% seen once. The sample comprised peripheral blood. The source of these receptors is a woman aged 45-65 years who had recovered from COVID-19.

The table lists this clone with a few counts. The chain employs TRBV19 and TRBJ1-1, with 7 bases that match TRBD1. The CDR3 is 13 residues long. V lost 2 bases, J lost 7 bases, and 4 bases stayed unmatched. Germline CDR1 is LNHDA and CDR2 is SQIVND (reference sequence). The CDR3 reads CASSIRGLNEAFF. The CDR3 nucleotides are TGTGCCAGTAGTATAAGGGGGCTGAATGAAGCTTTCTTT.

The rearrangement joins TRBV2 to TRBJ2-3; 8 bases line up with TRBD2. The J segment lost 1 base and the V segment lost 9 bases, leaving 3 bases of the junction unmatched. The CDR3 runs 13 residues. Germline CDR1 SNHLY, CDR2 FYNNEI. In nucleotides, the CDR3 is TGTGCCAGTGAAGCGGGGGGCACAGATACGCAGTATTTT. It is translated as CASEAGGTDTQYF.

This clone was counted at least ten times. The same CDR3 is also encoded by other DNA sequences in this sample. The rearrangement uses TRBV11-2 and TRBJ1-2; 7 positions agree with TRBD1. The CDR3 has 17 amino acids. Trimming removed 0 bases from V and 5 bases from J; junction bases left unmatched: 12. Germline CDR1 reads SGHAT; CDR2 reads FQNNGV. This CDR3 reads CASSLEPQGVNPYGYTF. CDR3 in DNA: TGTGCCAGCAGCTTAGAACCCCAGGGGGTAAACCCTTATGGCTACACCTTC.

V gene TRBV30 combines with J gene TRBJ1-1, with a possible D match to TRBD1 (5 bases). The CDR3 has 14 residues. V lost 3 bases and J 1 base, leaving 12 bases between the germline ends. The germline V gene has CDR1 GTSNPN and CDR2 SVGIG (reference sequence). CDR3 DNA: TGTGCCTGGAGCCCCCTAGACAGGAACACTGAAGCTTTCTTT. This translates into CAWSPLDRNTEAFF.

Written as DNA, the CDR3 is TGTGCCATCAGTGCCCGGTCAGGAAACACCATATATTTT. Protein sequence: CAISARSGNTIYF. The genes are TRBV10-3 and TRBJ1-3; D ambiguous. The CDR3 length is 13 residues. The V and J ends lost 4 bases and 4 bases respectively, with 8 bases between them. Germline V lookup: CDR1 ENHRY, CDR2 SYGVKD.